This T cell receptor (beta chain) comes out of a study of blood T cell repertoires in COVID-19 (TCRdb year 2020). Study-level background: The collaborator samples originated in the United States, Italy and Spain and spanned the acute and convalescent phases of COVID-19. The material from the prospective study consisted of cDNA or gDNA derived from T cells, B-cell-depleted T cells, or PBMCs. The dataset comprised deeply sampled blood TCRbeta repertoires from subjects exposed to, actively infected with, or recovered from COVID-19. The repertoires were released in a freely available public database intended as a resource for research on the immune response to SARS-CoV-2. Samples came from the ongoing ImmuneRACE study (first 160 participants) plus 1,254 subjects from 6 global collaborators. Sample metadata almost always included a de-identified subject ID, COVID-19 status, age in years and sex. Where available, HLA class I and class II types were taken from metadata supplied by the sample provider and were not determined by assay-based typing. The paper's findings and limits, for the study overall: The quantity of clinical and demographic metadata differed by source and by participant and was supplied without curation.

TCRbeta CDR3 regions were amplified from genomic DNA using the immunoSEQ Assay, a bias-controlled multiplex PCR. In the paper's pipeline: The number of nucleated cells in each sample was estimated by amplification of reference gene primers within the assay. To quantify the absolute abundance of each unique TCRbeta CDR3 rearrangement, sequence reads were collapsed and filtered. For each sample, productive Simpson clonality was calculated by taking the square root of Simpson's diversity index across productive rearrangements. This is the immuneACCESS table as TCRdb keeps it, with only in-frame sequences that have V and J called. A part of the clones is gone; compared with another copy, unresolved V genes explain less than half, and the rest is unexplained. V and J calls and clone size are as listed in that table; D and trimming were resolved from the DNA. In all, the sample holds about 130,000 clones, and about four fifths of those were seen once. The top ten clones comprise around 10% of the sample.

Participants in the prospective study were enrolled through a virtual design, were aged roughly 18 to 90 years, and lived in 24 United States geographic areas. In the prospective study, participants were assigned to cohorts based on the clinical history participants reported in a screening survey and a study questionnaire. For ImmuneRACE Cohort 3, a participant was defined as recovered based on two consecutive negative NP/OP PCR tests, clearance by a healthcare professional, or resolution of symptoms. Each participant in the prospective study had whole blood, serum and a nasopharyngeal or oropharyngeal swab collected by mobile phlebotomists. Additional blood draws and questionnaires over an approximately 2-month period could optionally be provided by prospective study participants. Blood samples from the prospective study were shipped frozen or at room temperature prior to DNA extraction. As for this clone: Its specific antigen is unknown. Base-call qualities are not available, and no considerably larger clone is one nucleotide away.

This TCR derives from a man in his forties or fifties who had recovered from COVID-19. The sample consisted of PBMCs or T cells enriched from blood (not recorded which).

The CDR3 protein: CASSLYSSNQPQHF. The sequenced DNA: TGTGCCAGCAGCTTGTACAGTAGCAATCAGCCCCAGCATTTT. This chain is built from TRBV5-5 and TRBJ1-5, with the D gene uncertain. The CDR3 runs 14 residues from the cysteine to the phenylalanine. Only CDR3 DNA is held: 42 bases, read in frame from base 1. Taken from the germline V gene (reference sequence), the CDR1 and CDR2 loops are SGHKS and YYEKEE. V gives up 1 base and J gives up 0 bases, and the segment between their germline ends measures 5 bases.